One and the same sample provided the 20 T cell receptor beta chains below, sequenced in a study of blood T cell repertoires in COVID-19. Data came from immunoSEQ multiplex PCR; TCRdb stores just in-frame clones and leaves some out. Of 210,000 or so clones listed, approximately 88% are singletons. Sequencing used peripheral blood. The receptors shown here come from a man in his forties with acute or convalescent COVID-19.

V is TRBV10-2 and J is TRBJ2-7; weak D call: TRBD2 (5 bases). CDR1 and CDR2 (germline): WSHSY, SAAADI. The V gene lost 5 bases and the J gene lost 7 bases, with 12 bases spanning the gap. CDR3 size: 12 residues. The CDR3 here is CASSPRGGEQYF. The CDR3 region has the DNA TGCGCCAGCAGTCCCCGGGGTGGGGAGCAGTACTTC.

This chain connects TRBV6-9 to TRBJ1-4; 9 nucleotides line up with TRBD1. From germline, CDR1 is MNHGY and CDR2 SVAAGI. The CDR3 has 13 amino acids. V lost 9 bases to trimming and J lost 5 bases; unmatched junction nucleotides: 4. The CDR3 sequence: CARGTGRNEKLFF. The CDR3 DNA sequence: TGTGCCAGGGGGACAGGGAGGAATGAAAAACTGTTTTTT.

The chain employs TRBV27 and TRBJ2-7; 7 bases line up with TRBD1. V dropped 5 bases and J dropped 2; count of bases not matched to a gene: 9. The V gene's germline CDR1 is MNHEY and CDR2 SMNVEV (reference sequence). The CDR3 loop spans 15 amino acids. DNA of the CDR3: TGTGCCAGCAGTGTAACCGGGACAGCCACCTACGAGCAGTACTTC. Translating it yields CASSVTGTATYEQYF.

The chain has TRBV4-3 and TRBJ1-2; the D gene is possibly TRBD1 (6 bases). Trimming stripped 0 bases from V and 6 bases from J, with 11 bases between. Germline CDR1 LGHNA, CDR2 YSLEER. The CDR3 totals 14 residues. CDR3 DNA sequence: TGCGCCAGCAGCCAAGACAGGGGCCAAGATGGCTACACCTTC. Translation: CASSQDRGQDGYTF.

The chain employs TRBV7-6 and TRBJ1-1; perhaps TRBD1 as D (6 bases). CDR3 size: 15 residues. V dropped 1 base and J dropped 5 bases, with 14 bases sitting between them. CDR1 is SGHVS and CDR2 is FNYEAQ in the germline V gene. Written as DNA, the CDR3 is TGTGCCAGCAGCTTAGGTCCACAGGGTACGACTGAAGCTTTCTTT. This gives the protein CASSLGPQGTTEAFF.

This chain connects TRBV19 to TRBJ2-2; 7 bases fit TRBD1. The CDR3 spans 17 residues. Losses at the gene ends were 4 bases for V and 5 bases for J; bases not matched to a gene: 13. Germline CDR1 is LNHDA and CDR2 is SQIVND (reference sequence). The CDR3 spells CASSTLGRGQSTGELFF. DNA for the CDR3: TGTGCCAGTAGTACTCTCGGTAGGGGACAGTCAACCGGGGAGCTGTTTTTT.

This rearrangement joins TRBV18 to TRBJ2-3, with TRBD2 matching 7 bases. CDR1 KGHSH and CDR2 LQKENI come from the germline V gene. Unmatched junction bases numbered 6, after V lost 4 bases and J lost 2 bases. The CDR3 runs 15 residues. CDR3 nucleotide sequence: TGTGCCAGCTCACTTGAGCGGGATCACACAGATACGCAGTATTTT. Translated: CASSLERDHTDTQYF.

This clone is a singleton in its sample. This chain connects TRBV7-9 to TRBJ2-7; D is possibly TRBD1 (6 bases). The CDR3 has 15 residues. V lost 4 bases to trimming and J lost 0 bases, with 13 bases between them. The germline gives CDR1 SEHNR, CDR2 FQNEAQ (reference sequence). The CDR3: CASSSRGLASYEQYF. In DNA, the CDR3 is TGTGCCAGCAGCTCCAGGGGCCTAGCCTCCTACGAGCAGTACTTC.

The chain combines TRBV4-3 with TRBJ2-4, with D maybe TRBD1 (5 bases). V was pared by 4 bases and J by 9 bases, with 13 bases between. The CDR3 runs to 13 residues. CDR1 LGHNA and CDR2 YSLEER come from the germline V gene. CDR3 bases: TGCGCCAGCAGCCCAGGGATCAGCGTCATTCAGTACTTC. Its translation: CASSPGISVIQYF.

In DNA, the CDR3 is TGCAGTGCCTTAAACACTGAAGCTTTCTTT. This encodes CSALNTEAFF. This chain uses TRBV20-1 with TRBJ1-1; D not resolved. Germline CDR1 and CDR2: DFQATT and SNEGSKA (reference sequence). Trimming shortened V by 6 bases and J by 2 bases, and 4 bases separated the two germline ends. The CDR3 runs 10 residues.

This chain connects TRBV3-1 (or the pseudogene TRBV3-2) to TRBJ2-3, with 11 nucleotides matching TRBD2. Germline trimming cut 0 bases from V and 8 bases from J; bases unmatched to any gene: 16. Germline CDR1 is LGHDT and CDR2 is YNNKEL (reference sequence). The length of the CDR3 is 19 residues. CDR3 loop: CASSQECSGGARIGTTQYF. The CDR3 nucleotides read TGTGCCAGCAGCCAAGAGTGTAGCGGGGGGGCCAGGATTGGGACTACGCAGTATTTT.

The CDR3 protein is CASGLQGNTGELFF. The CDR3 coding sequence is TGTGCCAGCGGCCTACAGGGGAACACCGGGGAGCTGTTTTTT. The chain recombines TRBV6-2 or TRBV6-3 with TRBJ2-2; TRBD1 is a possible D gene (6 bases). Germline-derived CDR1 and CDR2 are MNHEY and SVGEGT. The V gene lost 8 bases and the J gene lost 1 base, with 11 bases spanning the gap. The length of the CDR3 is 14 residues.

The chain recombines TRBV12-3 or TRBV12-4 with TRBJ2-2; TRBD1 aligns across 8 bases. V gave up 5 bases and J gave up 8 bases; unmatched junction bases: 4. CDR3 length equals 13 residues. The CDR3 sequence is CASSGQGLGELFF. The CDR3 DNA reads TGTGCCAGCAGTGGACAGGGTCTAGGGGAGCTGTTTTTT.

CDR3 sequence: CATSDLHRDRSSYEQYF. The CDR3 DNA sequence: TGTGCCACCAGTGATTTACACCGGGACAGGAGCTCCTACGAGCAGTACTTC. This chain links TRBV24-1 with TRBJ2-7, with 8 bases matching TRBD1. Per the germline V gene, CDR1 is KGHDR and CDR2 is SFDVKD. This CDR3 contains 17 residues. After removal of 1 base from V and 0 bases from J, the junction contained 7 bases not matched to a gene.

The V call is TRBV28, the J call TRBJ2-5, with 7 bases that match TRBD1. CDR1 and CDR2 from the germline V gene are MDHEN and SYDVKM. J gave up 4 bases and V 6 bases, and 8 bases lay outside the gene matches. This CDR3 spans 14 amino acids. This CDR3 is CASRSTGPGETQYF. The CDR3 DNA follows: TGTGCCAGCAGGTCGACAGGGCCGGGAGAGACCCAGTACTTC.

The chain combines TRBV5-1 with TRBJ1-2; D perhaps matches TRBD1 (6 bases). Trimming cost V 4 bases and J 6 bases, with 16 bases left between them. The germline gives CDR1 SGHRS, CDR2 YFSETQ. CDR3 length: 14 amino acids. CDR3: CASSTQGLGNGYTF. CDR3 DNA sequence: TGCGCCAGCAGCACCCAGGGGTTGGGTAATGGCTACACCTTC.

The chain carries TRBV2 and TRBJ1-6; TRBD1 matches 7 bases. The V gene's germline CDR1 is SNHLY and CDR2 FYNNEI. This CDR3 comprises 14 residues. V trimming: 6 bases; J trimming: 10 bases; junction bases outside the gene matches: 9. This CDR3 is CASSATGTGSPLHF. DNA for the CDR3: TGTGCCAGCAGCGCGACAGGGACGGGGTCACCCCTCCACTTT.

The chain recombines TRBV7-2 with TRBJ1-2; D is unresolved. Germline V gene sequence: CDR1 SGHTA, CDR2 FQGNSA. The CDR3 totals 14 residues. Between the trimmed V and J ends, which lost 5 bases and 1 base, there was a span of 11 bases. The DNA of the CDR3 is TGTGCCAGCAGCCCGCGGGAGGGTAACTATGGCTACACCTTC. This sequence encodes CASSPREGNYGYTF.

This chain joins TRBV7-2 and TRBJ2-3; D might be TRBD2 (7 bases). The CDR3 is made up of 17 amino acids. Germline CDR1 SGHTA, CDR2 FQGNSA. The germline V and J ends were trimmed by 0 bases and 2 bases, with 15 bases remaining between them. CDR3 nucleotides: TGTGCCAGCAGCTTAGCGGTCGGGGGGCTATTCACAGATACGCAGTATTTT. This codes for CASSLAVGGLFTDTQYF.

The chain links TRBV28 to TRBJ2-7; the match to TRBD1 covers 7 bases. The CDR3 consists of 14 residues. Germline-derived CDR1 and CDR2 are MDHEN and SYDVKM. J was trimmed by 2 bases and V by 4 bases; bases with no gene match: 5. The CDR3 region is CASSSAGTAYEQYF. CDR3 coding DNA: TGTGCCAGCAGTTCCGCCGGGACAGCCTACGAGCAGTACTTC.